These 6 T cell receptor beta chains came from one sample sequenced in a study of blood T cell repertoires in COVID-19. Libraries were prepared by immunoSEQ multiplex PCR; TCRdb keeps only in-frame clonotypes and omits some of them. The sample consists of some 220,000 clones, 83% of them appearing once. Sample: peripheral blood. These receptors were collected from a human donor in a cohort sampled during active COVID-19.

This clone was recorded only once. CDR3 nucleotide sequence: TGCGCCAGCAGTGTGGGAACAGGGTGGGATACGCAGTATTTT. This encodes CASSVGTGWDTQYF. V is TRBV10-1 and J is TRBJ2-3, with D maybe TRBD1 (6 bases). The V gene's germline CDR1 is WNHNN and CDR2 SYGVQD (reference sequence). Trimming removed 4 bases at V and 6 bases at J, with 14 bases between. The CDR3 extends over 14 amino acids.

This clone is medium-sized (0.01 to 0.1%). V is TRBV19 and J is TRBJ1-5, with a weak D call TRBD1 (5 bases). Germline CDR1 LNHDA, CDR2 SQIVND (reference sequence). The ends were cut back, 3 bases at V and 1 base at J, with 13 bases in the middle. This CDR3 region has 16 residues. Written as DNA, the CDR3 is TGTGCCAGTAGTATTAAGGGGCTTCGGAGCAATCAGCCCCAGCATTTT. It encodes CASSIKGLRSNQPQHF. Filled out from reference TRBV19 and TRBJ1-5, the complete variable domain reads DGGITQSPKYLFRKEGQNVTLSCEQNLNHDAMYWYRQDPGQGLRLIYYSQIVNDFQKGDIAEGYSVSREKKESFPLTVTSAQKNPTAFYLCASSIKGLRSNQPQHFGDGTRLSIL.

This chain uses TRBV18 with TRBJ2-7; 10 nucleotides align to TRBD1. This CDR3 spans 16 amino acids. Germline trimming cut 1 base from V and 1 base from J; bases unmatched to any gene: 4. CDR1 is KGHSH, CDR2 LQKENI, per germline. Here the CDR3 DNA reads TGTGCCAGCTCACCACAAGGACAGGGGGGTTCCTACGAGCAGTACTTC. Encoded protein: CASSPQGQGGSYEQYF.

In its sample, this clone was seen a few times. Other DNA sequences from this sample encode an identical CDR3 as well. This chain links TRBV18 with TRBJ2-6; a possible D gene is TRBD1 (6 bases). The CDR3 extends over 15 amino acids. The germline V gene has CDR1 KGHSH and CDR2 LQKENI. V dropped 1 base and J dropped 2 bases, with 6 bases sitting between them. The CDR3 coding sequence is TGTGCCAGCTCACCACAGGGGGCTGGGGCCAACGTCCTGACTTTC. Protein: CASSPQGAGANVLTF.

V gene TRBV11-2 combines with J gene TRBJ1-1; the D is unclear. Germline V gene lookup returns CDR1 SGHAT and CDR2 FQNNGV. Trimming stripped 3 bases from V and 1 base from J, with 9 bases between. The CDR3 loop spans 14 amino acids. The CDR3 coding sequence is TGTGCCAGCAGCTTTGGCAGGCGGAACACTGAAGCTTTCTTT. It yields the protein CASSFGRRNTEAFF. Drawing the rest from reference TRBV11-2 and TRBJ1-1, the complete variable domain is EAGVAQSPRYKIIEKRQSVAFWCNPISGHATLYWYQQILGQGPKLLIQFQNNGVVDDSQLPKDRFSAERLKGVDSTLKIQPAKLEDSAVYLCASSFGRRNTEAFFGQGTRLTVV.

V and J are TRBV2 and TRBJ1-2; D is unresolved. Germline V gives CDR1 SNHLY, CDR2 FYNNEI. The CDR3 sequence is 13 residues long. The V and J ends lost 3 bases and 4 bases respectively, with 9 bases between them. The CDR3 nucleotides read TGTGCCAGCAGTGATAATGCACTCTATGGCTACACCTTC. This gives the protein CASSDNALYGYTF.